This T cell receptor (beta chain) originates from a study of T cell responses to AZD1222 COVID-19 vaccine. General study findings and limits: No repertoire was sampled before or during the peak T cell response, only after it.

Comments on this clone: Its target is not known.

Here immunoSEQ multiplex PCR was the method, and the copy in TCRdb shows in-frame clones only, minus some. The data contain some 120,000 clones, under 90% of them seen just once; the ten biggest clones take up 6.5% to 9.5%. The CDR3 is made up of 13 amino acids. Trimming removed 3 bases at V and 13 bases at J, with 18 bases between. Germline V gives CDR1 MNHNS, CDR2 SASEGT. This sequence originates from an adult in good health. The sequencing used peripheral blood, collected on day 0 of AZD1222 vaccination. The V call is TRBV6-1, the J call TRBJ1-2; D unclear. In DNA form, the CDR3 reads TGTGCCAGCAGTGAGCTCTTGAGTGGAGCAGTCACCTTC. Translated: CASSELLSGAVTF.